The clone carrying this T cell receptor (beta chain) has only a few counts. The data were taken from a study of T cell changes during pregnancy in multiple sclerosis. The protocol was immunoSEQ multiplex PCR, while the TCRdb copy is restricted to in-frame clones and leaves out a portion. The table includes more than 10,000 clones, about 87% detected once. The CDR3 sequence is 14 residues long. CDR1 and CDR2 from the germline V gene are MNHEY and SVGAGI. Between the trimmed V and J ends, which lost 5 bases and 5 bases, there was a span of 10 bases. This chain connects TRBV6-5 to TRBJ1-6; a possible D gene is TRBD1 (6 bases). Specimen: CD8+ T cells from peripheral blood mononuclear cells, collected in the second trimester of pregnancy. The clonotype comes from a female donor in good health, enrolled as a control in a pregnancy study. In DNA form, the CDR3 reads TGTGCCAGCAGTACAGGGTGGGATAATTCACCCCTCCACTTT. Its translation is CASSTGWDNSPLHF.